These 5 T cell receptor beta chains were all obtained from the same sample, sequenced in a study of neurological immune-mediated disorders. Each CDR3 protein is one row after TCRdb ran MiXCR on the 5' RACE reads. Altogether tens of thousands of distinct CDR3 sequences are present, under 5% being singletons, with the ten largest covering approximately 1.8%. The sequenced sample consisted of CD4+ T cells from blood. The source is a woman aged 40 to 49 with multiple sclerosis.

This clonotype was seen ten or more times. The J gene is TRBJ2-6, the V gene TRBV7-2; maybe TRBD1 (7 bases). CDR1 SGHTA and CDR2 FQGNSA come from the germline V gene. V was shortened by 5 bases and J by 0 bases, with 29 bases between the two germline ends. The CDR3 extends over 22 amino acids. The CDR3 here is CASSPQVLRDTGVGSGANVLTF. In DNA, the CDR3 is TGTGCCAGCAGCCCCCAGGTGTTGCGGGACACAGGGGTGGGCTCTGGGGCCAACGTCCTGACTTTC.

At least ten counts were recorded for this clonotype. The gene calls are TRBV9 and TRBJ2-1; 12 nucleotides match TRBD2. Germline CDR1 SGDLS, CDR2 YYNGEE. The CDR3 totals 15 residues. The V and J ends lost 0 bases and 9 bases, in that order; junction bases with no gene match: 4. Here the CDR3 reads CASSVVASGGGEQFF. The CDR3 DNA follows: TGTGCCAGCAGCGTAGTAGCTAGCGGGGGGGGTGAGCAGTTCTTC.

This clonotype was seen at least ten times. The germline gene is not matched at one end of the junction; a read error may be the cause. This chain uses TRBV5-1 with TRBJ2-1; D is ambiguous. CDR1 SGHRS and CDR2 YFSETQ come from the germline V gene. This CDR3 contains 12 residues. The CDR3 nucleotides read TGCGCCAGCAGCTTGGTTGGCCAGCATCGGATCTTC. Its protein product is CASSLVGQHRIF.

This clonotype was seen repeatedly, ten times or more. This chain joins TRBV4-1 and TRBJ2-6, with D unclear. The V gene lost 4 bases and the J gene lost 0 bases, with 13 bases spanning the gap. CDR1 is MGHRA and CDR2 is YSYEKL in the germline V gene. CDR3 length: 17 residues. This CDR3 is CASSRLTRGSGANVLTF. In DNA form, the CDR3 reads TGCGCCAGCAGCCGACTGACACGAGGCTCTGGGGCCAACGTCCTGACTTTC.

The table lists this clonotype with many counts. The rearrangement uses TRBV3-1 and TRBJ2-2, with D hard to call. The V gene's germline CDR1 is LGHDT and CDR2 YNNKEL (reference sequence). V was clipped by 1 base and J by 7 bases, with 7 bases between them. The CDR3 extends over 13 amino acids. The CDR3 loop is CASSQVHVGELFF. CDR3 coding DNA: TGTGCCAGCAGCCAAGTTCACGTCGGGGAGCTGTTTTTT.